This TCR beta chain emerged from a study of blood T cell repertoires in COVID-19. Overall study context: Whether acute or convalescent, the COVID-19 samples came from the United States, Italy and Spain.

The ends were cut back, 10 bases at V and 7 bases at J, with 17 bases in the middle. Germline assignment: CDR1 MNHNY and CDR2 SVGAGI (reference sequence). The CDR3 covers 12 residues. In the authors' workflow: Estimation of nucleated cell counts relied on the amplification of reference gene primers. Sequencing used immunoSEQ multiplex PCR; TCRdb keeps in-frame clones, though not all of them. V and J calls and clone size are given by that table; D and trimming were obtained from the DNA. The sample holds 45,000 to 65,000 clones, about nine tenths seen once. This sequence joins TRBV6-6 and TRBJ2-7; D is perhaps TRBD2 (7 bases). Material for sequencing was peripheral blood. The clonotype comes from a human donor in a cohort sampled during active COVID-19. CDR3 in amino acids: CAILRGPGEQYF. The CDR3, as DNA: TGTGCCATTCTGCGGGGGCCGGGAGAGCAGTACTTC.